This passage covers 31 T cell receptor beta chains from one sample sequenced in a study of T cell repertoires in cytomegalovirus infection. TCRdb used MiXCR to reprocess the reads, holding one entry per CDR3 protein. The sample contains roughly 630,000 distinct CDR3 sequences, more than 20% of which appear only once. The sample was CD8+ T cells from PBMCs. The receptors stem from a human donor in good health (CMV status not recorded). Some clones in this sample may be carry-over from other donors' samples.

This clonotype was counted many times. This chain connects TRBV12-3 or TRBV12-4 to TRBJ2-3; the D gene could be TRBD1 or TRBD2 (5 bases each). Trimming stripped 5 bases from V and 1 base from J, with 19 bases between. There are 17 residues in the CDR3. The DNA for the CDR3 is TGTGCCAGCAGTACCGATGGGGACCCGGAGGGCACAGATACGCAGTATTTT. This encodes CASSTDGDPEGTDTQYF.

In its sample, this clonotype was seen a few times. This chain joins TRBV28 and TRBJ2-2; D call uncertain. CDR3 length equals 13 residues. Deletions cut 8 bases from V and 2 bases from J, with 9 bases between. CDR1 is MDHEN, CDR2 SYDVKM, per germline. The CDR3 region has the DNA TGTGCCAGCGCGTGGGAAAACACCGGGGAGCTGTTTTTT. Its protein product is CASAWENTGELFF.

This clonotype was detected only a few times. A much bigger clone sits one base away, suggesting this may be a read error. This sequence joins TRBV7-8 and TRBJ2-3; no clear D. The CDR3 spans 16 residues. Germline V CDR1 and CDR2: SGHVS, FQNEAQ. The CDR3 sequence: CVSSLSLQGLTDTQYF. In DNA, the CDR3 is TGTGTCAGCAGCTTATCCCTCCAAGGGCTCACAGATACGCAGTATTTT.

J is TRBJ1-2 and V is TRBV7-9, with 9 bases lining up with TRBD1. The ends lost 11 bases at V and 4 bases at J; junction bases unmatched: 17. In germline, CDR1 is SEHNR, CDR2 FQNEAQ (reference sequence). This CDR3 has 16 amino acids. The CDR3 protein is CAPADGTGLLAYGYTF. The CDR3 DNA is TGTGCCCCGGCGGACGGGACAGGGTTACTAGCCTATGGCTACACCTTC.

V usage is TRBV29-1 and J usage is TRBJ2-1, with 9 bases fitting TRBD1. Trimming cost V 5 bases and J 7 bases; bases outside gene matches: 12. Germline V lookup: CDR1 SQVTM, CDR2 ANQGSEA. The CDR3 is 15 residues long. The CDR3 bases are TGCAGCGTTCGTTCAGGGACAGGGATAAGAAATGAGCAGTTCTTC. Translated, it gives CSVRSGTGIRNEQFF.

This clonotype appeared a few times. The V and J genes are TRBV2 and TRBJ2-2; the match to TRBD2 covers 9 bases. Looked up from germline, CDR1 is SNHLY and CDR2 is FYNNEI. The CDR3 consists of 16 residues. The junction had 7 bases not matched to a gene; V was cut back by 3 bases and J by 5 bases. The CDR3 region is CASSERRGGSTGELFF. CDR3 in DNA: TGTGCCAGCAGTGAGAGGCGGGGGGGCAGTACCGGGGAGCTGTTTTTT.

This clonotype was seen more than once but under ten times. The CDR3 nucleotides read TGTGCCAGCAGTGATACAGGGGGCCCCACCTACGAGCAGTACTTC. It translates to CASSDTGGPTYEQYF. This sequence joins TRBV2 and TRBJ2-7, with TRBD1 matching 9 bases. The V segment lost 3 bases and the J segment 2 bases; nucleotides outside the gene matches: 5. Per the germline V gene, CDR1 is SNHLY and CDR2 is FYNNEI. The CDR3 length is 15 residues.

This clonotype was observed at least ten times. V usage is TRBV5-6 and J usage is TRBJ1-1; 9 bases are a match to TRBD1. V lost 4 bases to trimming and J lost 4 bases; unmatched junction nucleotides: 5. The germline gives CDR1 SGHDT, CDR2 YYEEEE. CDR3 length: 14 amino acids. The CDR3: CASSVTGGRTEAFF. The CDR3 DNA reads TGTGCCAGCAGCGTTACAGGGGGCCGCACTGAAGCTTTCTTT. The full variable domain, with the rest looked up from reference TRBV5-6 and TRBJ1-1, is DAGVTQSPTHLIKTRGQQVTLRCSPKSGHDTVSWYQQALGQGPQFIFQYYEEEERQRGNFPDRFSGHQFPNYSSELNVNALLLGDSALYLCASSVTGGRTEAFFGQGTRLTVV.

The chain has TRBV6-8 and TRBJ2-3; 8 bases fit TRBD2. CDR3 length equals 18 residues. Per germline, CDR1 MNHGY and CDR2 SAAAGT. The trim removed 0 bases at V and 2 bases at J, leaving 10 bases unmatched. CDR3 residues: CASSYSPGLGKFTDTQYF. The CDR3, as DNA: TGTGCCAGCAGTTACTCTCCGGGACTAGGCAAATTCACAGATACGCAGTATTTT.

The gene calls are TRBV28 and TRBJ2-1; 8 bases line up with TRBD2. J was trimmed by 2 bases and V by 3 bases; bases with no gene match: 6. CDR1 is MDHEN, CDR2 SYDVKM, per germline. This CDR3 region has 16 residues. The CDR3 nucleotides read TGTGCCAGCAGTTTCGGGAGGGGCTTCACCTACAATGAGCAGTTCTTC. This encodes CASSFGRGFTYNEQFF.

This clonotype appeared a few times. The chain joins TRBV6-4 to TRBJ2-1; D is undetermined. The CDR3 loop spans 13 amino acids. In germline, CDR1 is MRHNA, CDR2 SNTAGT. V was trimmed by 3 bases and J by 3 bases, leaving 6 bases between them. The DNA of the CDR3 is TGTGCCAGCAGTGAAAAGCGCTACAATGAGCAGTTCTTC. Translation gives CASSEKRYNEQFF.

This clonotype was found a few times. The gene calls are TRBV6-2 or TRBV6-3 and TRBJ2-7, with 8 bases that match TRBD1. The J segment lost 5 bases and the V segment lost 4 bases, leaving 13 bases of the junction unmatched. CDR3 length: 16 amino acids. CDR1 MNHEY and CDR2 SVGEGT come from the germline V gene. The CDR3: CASSSAPDRENDEQYV. CDR3 DNA sequence: TGTGCCAGCAGTTCCGCCCCGGACAGGGAAAACGACGAGCAGTACGTC.

This clonotype has a count of ten or more. V usage is TRBV7-9 and J usage is TRBJ1-5, with 8 bases lining up with TRBD1. Trimming took 1 base from V and 0 from J; bases not matched to a gene: 11. CDR3 length: 19 amino acids. Germline CDR1 SEHNR, CDR2 FQNEAQ (reference sequence). CDR3 loop: CASSLEVGTGRYSNQPQHF. The CDR3 DNA reads as TGTGCCAGCAGCTTAGAAGTGGGGACAGGCCGATATAGCAATCAGCCCCAGCATTTT.

This clonotype was detected a few times. This chain connects TRBV2 to TRBJ2-6; D remains ambiguous. CDR1 SNHLY and CDR2 FYNNEI come from the germline V gene. CDR3 length: 16 residues. Deletions cut 1 base from V and 1 base from J, with 8 bases between. The CDR3 nucleotides read TGTGCCAGCAGTGAAGTACGCCTATCTGGGGCCAACGTCCTGACTTTC. Its translation is CASSEVRLSGANVLTF.

Many counts were recorded for this clonotype. The V and J genes are TRBV7-6 and TRBJ2-7; D is unresolved. Trimming removed 1 base from V and 4 bases from J, with 8 bases in between. The CDR3 length is 13 residues. Germline values: CDR1 SGHVS, CDR2 FNYEAQ. The CDR3 loop reads CASSLVLGYEQYF. The CDR3, as DNA: TGTGCCAGCAGCTTAGTTCTGGGTTACGAGCAGTACTTC.

The chain carries TRBV20-1 and TRBJ1-1; tentatively, D is TRBD1 (5 bases). Trimming left V 3 bases short and J 4 bases short, with 12 bases between. Germline V gives CDR1 DFQATT, CDR2 SNEGSKA (reference sequence). There are 13 residues in the CDR3. CDR3 in amino acids: CSASLFGGTEAFF. CDR3 nucleotide sequence: TGCAGTGCTAGCCTATTTGGGGGCACTGAAGCTTTCTTT.

V gene TRBV7-3 combines with J gene TRBJ2-1; tentatively, D is TRBD1 (6 bases). CDR3 size: 15 residues. In germline, CDR1 is SGHTA, CDR2 FQGTGA. V shed 0 bases and J shed 9 bases, with 15 bases lying between them. The CDR3 DNA sequence: TGTGCCAGCAGCTTAACGGGGTTAAGAGGGGGTGAGCAGTTCTTC. It codes for CASSLTGLRGGEQFF.

The chain uses TRBV12-3 or TRBV12-4 and TRBJ1-1; D gene uncertain. The CDR3 runs to 13 residues. V lost 8 bases to trimming and J lost 3 bases, with 13 bases between them. The CDR3 is CASQREIHTEAFF. The CDR3 nucleotides are TGTGCCAGCCAGCGGGAGATCCACACTGAAGCTTTCTTT.

The rearrangement joins TRBV6-2 or TRBV6-3 to TRBJ2-7; no clear D. This CDR3 is 12 amino acids long. Looked up from germline, CDR1 is MNHEY and CDR2 is SVGEGT. Trimming stripped 6 bases from V and 4 bases from J, with 10 bases between. The CDR3 loop reads CASRSDRYEQYV. In DNA, the CDR3 is TGTGCCAGCAGATCGGACCGGTACGAGCAGTACGTC.

At least ten counts were recorded for this clonotype. This chain joins TRBV7-6 and TRBJ2-1, with 10 bases matching TRBD2. The germline V gene encodes CDR1 SGHVS and CDR2 FNYEAQ. The CDR3 extends over 21 amino acids. The V and J ends lost 4 bases and 0 bases, in that order; junction bases with no gene match: 18. Here the CDR3 reads CASSSYRPGLAPESSYNEQFF. The CDR3, as DNA: TGTGCCAGCAGCTCGTACCGTCCGGGACTAGCGCCCGAGAGCTCCTACAATGAGCAGTTCTTC.

The chain couples TRBV20-1 to TRBJ2-7; 12 nucleotides agree with TRBD1. J gave up 6 bases and V 3 bases, and 3 bases lay outside the gene matches. CDR1 is DFQATT, CDR2 SNEGSKA, per germline (reference sequence). The CDR3 length is 13 residues. In DNA form, the CDR3 reads TGCAGTGCTAGGGGACAGGGGGCTATCGAGCAGTACGTC. Amino acid sequence: CSARGQGAIEQYV.

This chain links TRBV28 with TRBJ2-3, with unresolved D. V gave up 7 bases and J gave up 0 bases, with 5 bases separating them. The CDR3 consists of 12 residues. Germline V lookup: CDR1 MDHEN, CDR2 SYDVKM. The CDR3 protein is CASNASTDTQYF. The CDR3 bases are TGTGCCAGCAATGCAAGCACAGATACGCAGTATTTT.

The chain carries TRBV19 and TRBJ2-6, with D perhaps being TRBD1 or TRBD2 (5 bases each). This CDR3 has 14 amino acids. From germline, CDR1 is LNHDA and CDR2 SQIVND (reference sequence). V lost 10 bases and J 1 base, leaving 11 bases between the germline ends. CDR3 in amino acids: CATSWGSGANVLTF. Here the CDR3 DNA reads TGTGCCACTTCTTGGGGGTCTGGGGCCAACGTCCTGACTTTC.

Turning to this clonotype: With a much larger clone just one base away, this may be a read error. The V and J genes are TRBV28 and TRBJ1-1, with 7 bases matching TRBD1. CDR1 and CDR2 from the germline V gene are MDHEN and SYDVKM. CDR3 length: 18 amino acids. The CDR3 protein is CANSFAGQLFAGDTEAFF. CDR3 bases: TGTGCCAACAGTTTCGCGGGACAGCTTTTCGCTGGGGACACTGAAGCTTTCTTT. The entire variable domain, with the rest obtained from reference TRBV28 and TRBJ1-1, is as follows: DVKVTQSSRYLVKRTGEKVFLECVQDMDHENMFWYRQDPGLGLRLIYFSYDVKMKEKGDIPEGYSVSREKKERFSLILESASTNQTSMYLCANSFAGQLFAGDTEAFFGQGTRLTVV.

This clonotype was observed many times. The chain has TRBV7-9 and TRBJ1-1, with D uncertain. This CDR3 contains 14 residues. Trimming left V 1 base short and J 10 bases short, with 16 bases between. Germline CDR1 reads SEHNR; CDR2 reads FQNEAQ (reference sequence). CDR3 nucleotide sequence: TGTGCCAGCAGCTTAGAAGGCGCATCTGGGGTAGCTTTCTTT. This gives the protein CASSLEGASGVAFF. Full variable domain (missing parts from reference TRBV7-9 and TRBJ1-1): DTGVSQNPRHKITKRGQNVTFRCDPISEHNRLYWYRQTLGQGPEFLTYFQNEAQLEKSRLLSDRFSAERPKGSFSTLEIQRTEQGDSAMYLCASSLEGASGVAFFGQGTRLTVV.

The sample holds many counts of this clonotype. This chain links TRBV7-8 with TRBJ2-7; 9 bases map to TRBD1. Unmatched junction bases numbered 9, after V lost 3 bases and J lost 0 bases. CDR3 size: 17 residues. The germline CDR1 and CDR2 sequences are SGHVS and FQNEAQ. The CDR3 nucleotides are TGTGCCAGCAGCTTTGACCCAGGACAGGGGAGCTCCTACGAGCAGTACGTC. As protein: CASSFDPGQGSSYEQYV.

This clonotype was detected a few times. The V and J genes are TRBV2 and TRBJ1-5; D unresolved. V was shortened by 1 base and J by 0 bases, with 13 bases between the two germline ends. The CDR3 loop spans 17 amino acids. The V gene's germline CDR1 is SNHLY and CDR2 FYNNEI. In nucleotides, the CDR3 is TGTGCCAGCAGTGAAGACAGTGGGTCGGATAGCAATCAGCCCCAGCATTTT. Translating gives CASSEDSGSDSNQPQHF.

The chain couples TRBV10-3 to TRBJ2-7; 7 bases match TRBD1. The CDR3 has 14 amino acids. With 2 bases clipped from V and 3 bases from J, the junction kept 4 bases outside the gene matches. Per the germline V gene, CDR1 is ENHRY and CDR2 is SYGVKD. CDR3 bases: TGTGCCATCAGTGAGACCGGGGACAGCTACGAGCAGTACTTC. It specifies CAISETGDSYEQYF.

This clonotype was seen only a few times. This chain joins TRBV12-3 or TRBV12-4 and TRBJ2-3, with unresolved D. CDR3 size: 16 residues. V lost 3 bases, J lost 0 bases, and 13 bases lay in between. The CDR3 loop reads CASSLTPYSSTDTQYF. DNA of the CDR3: TGTGCCAGCAGTTTGACCCCCTACTCTAGCACAGATACGCAGTATTTT.

This chain links TRBV7-3 with TRBJ2-1, with a tentative D call TRBD1 (5 bases). The germline V gene has CDR1 SGHTA and CDR2 FQGTGA. Trimming stripped 3 bases from V and 2 bases from J, with 11 bases between. This CDR3 region has 15 residues. The CDR3 protein is CASSFRQRTYNEQFF. CDR3 DNA: TGTGCCAGCAGCTTCCGACAGAGGACCTACAATGAGCAGTTCTTC.

V gene TRBV19 combines with J gene TRBJ2-3; D remains unclear. Trimming stripped 0 bases from V and 5 bases from J, with 9 bases between. This CDR3 contains 14 residues. Germline CDR1 is LNHDA and CDR2 is SQIVND (reference sequence). CDR3 bases: TGTGCCAGTAGTATAGAGTTAGCCAGAGATACGCAGTATTTT. This encodes CASSIELARDTQYF.